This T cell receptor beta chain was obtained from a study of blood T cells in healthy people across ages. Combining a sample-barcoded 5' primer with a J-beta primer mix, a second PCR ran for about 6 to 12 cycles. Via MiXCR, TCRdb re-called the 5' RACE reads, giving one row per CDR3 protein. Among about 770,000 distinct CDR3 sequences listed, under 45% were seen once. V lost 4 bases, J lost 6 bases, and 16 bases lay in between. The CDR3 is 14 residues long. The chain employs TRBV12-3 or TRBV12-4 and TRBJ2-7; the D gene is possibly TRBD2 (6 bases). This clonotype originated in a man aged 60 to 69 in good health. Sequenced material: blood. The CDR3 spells CASSSKALASEQYF. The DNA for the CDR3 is TGTGCCAGCAGTTCAAAGGCACTAGCAAGCGAGCAGTACTTC.